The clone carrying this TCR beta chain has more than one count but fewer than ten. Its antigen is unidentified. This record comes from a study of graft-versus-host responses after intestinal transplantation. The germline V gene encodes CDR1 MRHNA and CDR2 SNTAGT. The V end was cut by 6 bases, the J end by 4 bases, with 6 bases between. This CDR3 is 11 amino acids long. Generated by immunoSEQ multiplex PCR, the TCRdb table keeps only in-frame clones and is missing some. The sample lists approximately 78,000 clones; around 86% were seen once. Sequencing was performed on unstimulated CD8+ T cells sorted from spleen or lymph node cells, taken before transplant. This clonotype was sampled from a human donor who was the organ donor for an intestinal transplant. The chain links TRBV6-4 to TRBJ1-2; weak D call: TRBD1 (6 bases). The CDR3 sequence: CASRDSYGYTF. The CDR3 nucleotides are TGTGCCAGCAGGGACAGCTATGGCTACACCTTC.